Given below is one T cell receptor (beta chain) in context. The data are from a study of control samples from healthy donors and cancer patients. Germline V gene data show CDR1 as SGDLS and CDR2 as YYNGEE. Trimming shortened V by 0 bases and J by 1 base, and 8 bases separated the two germline ends. There are 15 residues in the CDR3. The table came from immunoSEQ multiplex PCR; TCRdb's copy has only in-frame clones and leaves some out. The sample lists about 89,000 clones; roughly 86% were seen once. The rearrangement uses TRBV9 and TRBJ2-1; a weak D match, TRBD2 (6 bases). The TCR originated in a man younger than 40 in good health. Sequenced material: blood. The CDR3 spells CASSVDGGSYNEQFF. Written as DNA, the CDR3 is TGTGCCAGCAGCGTAGACGGGGGTTCCTACAATGAGCAGTTCTTC.